This T cell receptor beta chain was sequenced in a study of T-cell memory formation after mild COVID-19. General study points: Clones that contracted from day 15 to 85 had balanced CD4/CD8; later expanders were CD4+ biased.

5'RACE primed at constant segments yielded TCR alpha and TCR beta cDNA libraries bearing sample barcodes and UMIs. TCRdb re-called the 5' RACE reads with MiXCR, one entry per CDR3 protein. The sample yields around 100,000 distinct CDR3 sequences, about 20% seen once. Germline loops: CDR1 MRHNA, CDR2 SNTAGT. The V gene lost 4 bases and the J gene lost 0 bases, with 5 bases spanning the gap. The CDR3 contains 13 residues. This clonotype was counted ten times or more. What it recognizes is unknown. The source is a young man who had mild COVID-19 (a few samples of this study predate the infection). Cell type and time point are not known. The chain employs TRBV6-4 and TRBJ2-3; a weak D match, TRBD2 (5 bases). The specimen was PBMCs or a T cell subset sorted from them (not recorded which). CDR3 sequence reads: CASSAGSTDTQYF. In DNA, the CDR3 is TGTGCCAGCAGTGCGGGGAGCACAGATACGCAGTATTTT.